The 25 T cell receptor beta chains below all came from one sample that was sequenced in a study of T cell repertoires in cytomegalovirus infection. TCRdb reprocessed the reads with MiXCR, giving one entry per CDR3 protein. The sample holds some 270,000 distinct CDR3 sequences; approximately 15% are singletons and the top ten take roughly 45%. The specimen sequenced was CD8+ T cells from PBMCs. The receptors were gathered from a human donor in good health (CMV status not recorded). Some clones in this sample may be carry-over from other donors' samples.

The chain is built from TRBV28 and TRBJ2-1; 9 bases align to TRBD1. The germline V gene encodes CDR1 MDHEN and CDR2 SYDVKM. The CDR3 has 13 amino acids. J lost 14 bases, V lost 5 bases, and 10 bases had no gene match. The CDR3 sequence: CASSLSTGQGEFF. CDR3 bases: TGTGCCAGCAGTCTATCGACGGGACAGGGAGAGTTCTTC.

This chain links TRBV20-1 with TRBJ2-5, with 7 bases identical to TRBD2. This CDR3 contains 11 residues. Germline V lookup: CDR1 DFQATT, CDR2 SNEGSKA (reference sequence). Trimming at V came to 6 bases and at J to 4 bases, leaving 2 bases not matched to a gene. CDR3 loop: CSAPGGETQYF. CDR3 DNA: TGCAGTGCCCCGGGGGGAGAGACCCAGTACTTC.

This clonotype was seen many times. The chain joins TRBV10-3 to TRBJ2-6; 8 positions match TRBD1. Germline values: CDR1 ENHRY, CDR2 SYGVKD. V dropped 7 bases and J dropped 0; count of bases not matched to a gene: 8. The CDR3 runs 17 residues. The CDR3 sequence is CAITADRVSSGANVLTF. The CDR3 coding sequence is TGTGCCATCACTGCGGACAGGGTCAGCTCTGGGGCCAACGTCCTGACTTTC.

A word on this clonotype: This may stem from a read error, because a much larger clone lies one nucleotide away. CDR3 sequence reads: CSSSDSQGARTGELFF. The CDR3 nucleotides read TGTTCCAGCAGTGACTCCCAGGGGGCGCGGACCGGGGAGCTGTTTTTT. The J gene is TRBJ2-2, the V gene TRBV6-4; TRBD1 aligns across 8 bases. CDR3 size: 16 residues. Germline CDR1 reads MRHNA; CDR2 reads SNTAGT.

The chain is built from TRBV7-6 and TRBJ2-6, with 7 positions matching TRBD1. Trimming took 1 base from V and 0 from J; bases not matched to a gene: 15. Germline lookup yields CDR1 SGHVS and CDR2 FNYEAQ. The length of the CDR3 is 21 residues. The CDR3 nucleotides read TGTGCCAGCAGCTTAGTGTCCTTTTGGGGGACAGTCAACTCTGGGGCCAACGTCCTGACTTTC. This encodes CASSLVSFWGTVNSGANVLTF.

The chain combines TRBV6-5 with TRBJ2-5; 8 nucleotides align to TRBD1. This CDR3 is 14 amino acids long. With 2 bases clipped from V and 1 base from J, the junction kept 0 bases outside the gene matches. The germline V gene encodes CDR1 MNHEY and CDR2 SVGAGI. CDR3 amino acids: CASSYGTGQETQYF. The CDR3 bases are TGTGCCAGCAGTTACGGGACAGGCCAAGAGACCCAGTACTTC.

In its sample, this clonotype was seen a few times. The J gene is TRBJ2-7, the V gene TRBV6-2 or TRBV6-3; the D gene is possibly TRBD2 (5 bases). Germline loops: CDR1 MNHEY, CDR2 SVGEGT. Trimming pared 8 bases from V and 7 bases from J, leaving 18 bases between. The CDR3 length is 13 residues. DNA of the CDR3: TGTGCCAGCGCTTTGACTCCGACGGGGGAGCAGTACTTC. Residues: CASALTPTGEQYF.

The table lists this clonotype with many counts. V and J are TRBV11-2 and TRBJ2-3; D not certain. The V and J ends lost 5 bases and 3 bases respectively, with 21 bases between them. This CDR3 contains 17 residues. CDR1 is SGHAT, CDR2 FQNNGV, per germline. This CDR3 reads CASSPLVSFQDTDTQYF. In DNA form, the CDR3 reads TGTGCCAGCAGCCCGCTAGTAAGCTTCCAGGATACAGATACGCAGTATTTT.

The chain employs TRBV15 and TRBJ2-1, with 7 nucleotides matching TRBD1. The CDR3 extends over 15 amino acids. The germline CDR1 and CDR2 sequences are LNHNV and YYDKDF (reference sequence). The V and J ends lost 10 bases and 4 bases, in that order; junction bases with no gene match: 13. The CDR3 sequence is CAIETRQGGYNEQFF. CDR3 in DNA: TGTGCCATCGAGACGAGACAGGGTGGGTACAATGAGCAGTTCTTC.

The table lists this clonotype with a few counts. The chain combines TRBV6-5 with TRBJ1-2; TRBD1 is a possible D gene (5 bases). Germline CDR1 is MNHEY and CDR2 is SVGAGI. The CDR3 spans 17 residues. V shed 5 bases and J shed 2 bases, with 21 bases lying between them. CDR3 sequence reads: CASSGRWDGNVNYGYTF. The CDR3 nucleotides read TGTGCCAGCAGTGGCCGTTGGGACGGAAATGTAAACTATGGCTACACCTTC.

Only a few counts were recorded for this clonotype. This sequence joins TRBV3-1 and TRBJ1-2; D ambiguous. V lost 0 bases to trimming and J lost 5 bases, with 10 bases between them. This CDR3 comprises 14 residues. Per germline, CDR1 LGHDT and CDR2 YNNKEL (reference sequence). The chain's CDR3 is CASSQDHSTYGYTF. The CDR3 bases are TGTGCCAGCAGCCAAGACCACAGTACTTATGGCTACACCTTC.

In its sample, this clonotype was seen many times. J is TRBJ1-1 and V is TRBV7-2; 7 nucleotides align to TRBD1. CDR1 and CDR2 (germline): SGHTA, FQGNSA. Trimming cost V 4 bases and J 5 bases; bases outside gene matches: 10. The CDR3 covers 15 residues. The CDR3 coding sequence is TGTGCCAGCAGCTCCACCGGGACAGAGGGGACTGAAGCTTTCTTT. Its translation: CASSSTGTEGTEAFF.

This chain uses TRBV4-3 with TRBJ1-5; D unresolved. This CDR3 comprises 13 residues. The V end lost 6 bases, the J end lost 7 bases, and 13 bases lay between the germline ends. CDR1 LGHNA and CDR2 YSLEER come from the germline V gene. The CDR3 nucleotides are TGCGCCAGCAGTCGGGATCTCGAGCAGCCCCAGCATTTT. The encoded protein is CASSRDLEQPQHF.

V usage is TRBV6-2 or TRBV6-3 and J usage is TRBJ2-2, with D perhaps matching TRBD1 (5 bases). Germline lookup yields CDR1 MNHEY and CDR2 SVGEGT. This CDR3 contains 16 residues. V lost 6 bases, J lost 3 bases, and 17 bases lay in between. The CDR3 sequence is CASSHTAGADTGELFF. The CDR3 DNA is TGTGCCAGCAGCCACACCGCTGGGGCCGACACCGGGGAGCTGTTTTTT.

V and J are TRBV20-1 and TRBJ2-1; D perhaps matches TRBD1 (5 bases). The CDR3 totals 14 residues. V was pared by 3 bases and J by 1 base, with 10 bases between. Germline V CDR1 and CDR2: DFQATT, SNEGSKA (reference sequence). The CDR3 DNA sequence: TGCAGTGCTAGGGACATCAAGTCCTACAATGAGCAGTTCTTC. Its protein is CSARDIKSYNEQFF.

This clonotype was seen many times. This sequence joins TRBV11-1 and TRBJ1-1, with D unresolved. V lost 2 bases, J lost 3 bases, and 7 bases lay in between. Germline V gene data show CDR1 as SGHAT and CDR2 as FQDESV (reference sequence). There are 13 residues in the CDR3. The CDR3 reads CASSLKTHTEAFF. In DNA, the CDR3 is TGTGCCAGCAGCTTAAAGACCCACACTGAAGCTTTCTTT.

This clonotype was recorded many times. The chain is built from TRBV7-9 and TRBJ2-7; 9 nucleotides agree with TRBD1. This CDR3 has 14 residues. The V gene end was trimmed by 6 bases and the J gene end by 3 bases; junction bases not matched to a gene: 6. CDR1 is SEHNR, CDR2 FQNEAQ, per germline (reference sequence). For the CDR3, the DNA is TGTGCCAGCAGTTGGCGGGACAGGGACTACGAGCAGTACTTC. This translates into CASSWRDRDYEQYF.

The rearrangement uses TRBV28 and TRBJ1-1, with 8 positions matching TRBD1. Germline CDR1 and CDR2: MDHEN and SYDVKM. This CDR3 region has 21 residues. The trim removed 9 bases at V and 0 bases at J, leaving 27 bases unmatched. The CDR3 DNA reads TGTGCCAGTACCATCCTAACCCCAGATTCGGCAGGGGGCACGATGAACACTGAAGCTTTCTTT. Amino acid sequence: CASTILTPDSAGGTMNTEAFF. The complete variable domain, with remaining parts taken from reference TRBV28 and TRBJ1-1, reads DVKVTQSSRYLVKRTGEKVFLECVQDMDHENMFWYRQDPGLGLRLIYFSYDVKMKEKGDIPEGYSVSREKKERFSLILESASTNQTSMYLCASTILTPDSAGGTMNTEAFFGQGTRLTVV.

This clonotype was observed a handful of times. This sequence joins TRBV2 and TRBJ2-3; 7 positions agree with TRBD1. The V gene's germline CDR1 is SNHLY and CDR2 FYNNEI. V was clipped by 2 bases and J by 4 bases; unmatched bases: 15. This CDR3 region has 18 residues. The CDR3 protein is CASSETGVVGLYADTQYF. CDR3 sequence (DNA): TGTGCCAGCAGTGAAACAGGGGTGGTTGGTTTGTATGCAGATACGCAGTATTTT.

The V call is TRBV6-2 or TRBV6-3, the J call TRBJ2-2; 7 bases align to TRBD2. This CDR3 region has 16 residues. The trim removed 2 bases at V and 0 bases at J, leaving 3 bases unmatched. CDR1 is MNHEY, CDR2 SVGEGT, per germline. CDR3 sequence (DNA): TGTGCCAGCAGTTACAAGCGGGGAGCGAACACCGGGGAGCTGTTTTTT. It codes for CASSYKRGANTGELFF.

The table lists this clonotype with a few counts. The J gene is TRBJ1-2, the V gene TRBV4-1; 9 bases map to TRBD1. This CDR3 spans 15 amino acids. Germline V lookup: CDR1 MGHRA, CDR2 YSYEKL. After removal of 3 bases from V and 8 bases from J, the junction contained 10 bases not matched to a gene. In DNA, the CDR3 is TGCGCCAGCAGCCATACAGGGGGCGCGTTTCAGGGCTACACCTTC. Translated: CASSHTGGAFQGYTF.

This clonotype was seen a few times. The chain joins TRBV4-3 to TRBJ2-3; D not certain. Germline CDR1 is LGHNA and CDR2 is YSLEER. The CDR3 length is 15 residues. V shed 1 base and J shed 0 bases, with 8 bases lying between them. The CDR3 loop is CASSQVAVSTDTQYF. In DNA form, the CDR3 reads TGCGCCAGCAGCCAAGTGGCCGTGAGCACAGATACGCAGTATTTT.

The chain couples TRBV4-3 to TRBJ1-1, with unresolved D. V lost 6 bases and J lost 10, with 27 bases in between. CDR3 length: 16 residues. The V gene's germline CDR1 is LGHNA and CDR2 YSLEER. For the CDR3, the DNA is TGCGCCAGCAGTCAAACCCCGACATTCAGTACTTTTTTAGCTTTCTTT. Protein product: CASSQTPTFSTFLAFF.

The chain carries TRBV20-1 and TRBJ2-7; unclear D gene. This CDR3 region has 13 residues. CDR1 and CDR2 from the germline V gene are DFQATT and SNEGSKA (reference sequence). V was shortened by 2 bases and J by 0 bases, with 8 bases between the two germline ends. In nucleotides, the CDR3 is TGCAGTGCTAGACACACAGCCTCCTACGAGCAGTACTTC. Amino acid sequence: CSARHTASYEQYF.

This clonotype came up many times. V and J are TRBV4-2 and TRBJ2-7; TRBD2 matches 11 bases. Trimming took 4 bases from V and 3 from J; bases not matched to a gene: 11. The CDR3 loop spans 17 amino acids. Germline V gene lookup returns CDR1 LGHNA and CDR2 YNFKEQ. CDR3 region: CASSPSPLAGGLYEQYF. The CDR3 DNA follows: TGTGCCAGCAGCCCCTCACCCCTAGCGGGGGGACTCTACGAGCAGTACTTC.